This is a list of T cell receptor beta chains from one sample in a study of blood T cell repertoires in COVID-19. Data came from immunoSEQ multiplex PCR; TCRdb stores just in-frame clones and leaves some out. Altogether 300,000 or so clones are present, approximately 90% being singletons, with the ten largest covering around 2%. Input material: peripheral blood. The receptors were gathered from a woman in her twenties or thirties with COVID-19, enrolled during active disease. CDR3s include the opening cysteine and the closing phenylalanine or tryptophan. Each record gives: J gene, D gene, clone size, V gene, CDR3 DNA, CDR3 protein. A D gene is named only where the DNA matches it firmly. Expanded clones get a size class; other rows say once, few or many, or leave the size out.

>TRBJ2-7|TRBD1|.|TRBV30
TGTGCCTGGAGTAGGGGACAGGGGTTACACGAGCAGTACTTC
CAWSRGQGLHEQYF
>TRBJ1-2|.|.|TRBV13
TGTGCCAGCACTGGCGGGGCGAGAGATAGGGGCTACACCTTC
CASTGGARDRGYTF
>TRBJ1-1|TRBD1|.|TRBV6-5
TGTGCCAGCATTCCTTTAAACAGGGGGAACACTGAAGCTTTCTTT
CASIPLNRGNTEAFF
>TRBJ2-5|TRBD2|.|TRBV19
TGTGCCAGTAGTATTGGGAACTATGGGACTAGCGGGAGTGAGACCCAGTACTTC
CASSIGNYGTSGSETQYF
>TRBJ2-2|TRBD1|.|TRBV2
TGTGCCAGCAGAATACCGACAGGGTTGTTGGGCACCGGGGAGCTGTTTTTT
CASRIPTGLLGTGELFF
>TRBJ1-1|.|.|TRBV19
TGTGCCAGTACCCCATTACCCTTGACAGGTATGAACACTGAAGCTTTCTTT
CASTPLPLTGMNTEAFF
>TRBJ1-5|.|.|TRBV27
TGTGCCAGCAGTTCAGGGGTTCAGCCCCAGCATTTT
CASSSGVQPQHF
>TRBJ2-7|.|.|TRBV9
TGTGCCAGCAGCGCGACAGGACGGAACACTTACGAGCAGTACTTC
CASSATGRNTYEQYF
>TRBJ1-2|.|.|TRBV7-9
TGTGCCAGCAGCTTAACAGGGACCGGCTATGGCTACACCTTC
CASSLTGTGYGYTF
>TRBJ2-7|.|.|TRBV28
TGTGCCAGCGGGGCGACCCTTGCCCCCTACGAGCAGTACTTC
CASGATLAPYEQYF
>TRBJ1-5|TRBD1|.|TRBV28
TGTGCCAGCAGTACCACGACAGGGACTAATCAGCCCCAGCATTTT
CASSTTTGTNQPQHF
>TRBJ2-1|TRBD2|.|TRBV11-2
TGTGCCAGCAGCTTAGCGGGAGGTCCATACAATGAGCAGTTCTTC
CASSLAGGPYNEQFF
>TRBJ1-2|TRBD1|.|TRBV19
TGTGCCAGTAGTATCGGGACAGAGCTATTTAACTATGGCTACACCTTC
CASSIGTELFNYGYTF
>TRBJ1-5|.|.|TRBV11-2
TGTGCCAGCAGCTTAACCTACAGCAATCAGCCCCAGCATTTT
CASSLTYSNQPQHF
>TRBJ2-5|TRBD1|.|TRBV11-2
TGTGCCAGCAGCTTAGGGGACAGTAAAGAGACCCAGTACTTC
CASSLGDSKETQYF
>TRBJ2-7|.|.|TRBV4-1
TGCGCCAGCAGCCAAGCTGGCCTAGCGTTGAACGAGCAGTACTTC
CASSQAGLALNEQYF
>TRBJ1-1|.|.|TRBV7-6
TGTGCCAGCAGCTTAGGGCCGAAGAACACTGAAGCTTTCTTT
CASSLGPKNTEAFF
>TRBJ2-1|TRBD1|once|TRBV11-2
TGTGCCAGCAGCTTACAAGGACAGGGTTTCAATGAGCAGTTCTTC
CASSLQGQGFNEQFF
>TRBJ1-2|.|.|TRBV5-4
TGTGCCAGCAGCTCACCCTTACAGGGCAACTATGGCTACACCTTC
CASSSPLQGNYGYTF
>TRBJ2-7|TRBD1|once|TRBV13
TGTGCCAGCAGCCCCGTGGGACAGGGGGAATACGAGCAGTACTTC
CASSPVGQGEYEQYF
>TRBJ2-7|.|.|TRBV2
TGTGCCAGCTCGTACCTGCCCAGGGCGACCTACGAGCAGTACTTC
CASSYLPRATYEQYF
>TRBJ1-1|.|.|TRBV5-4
TGTGCCAGCAGCCCGGACAGTACCATGAACACTGAAGCTTTCTTT
CASSPDSTMNTEAFF
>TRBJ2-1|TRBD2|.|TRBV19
TGTGCCACGGGACTAGCATACTACAATGAGCAGTTCTTC
CATGLAYYNEQFF
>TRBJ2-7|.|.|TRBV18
TGTGCCAGCTCACCATTCGACAGGACTAGCTCCTACGAGCAGTACTTC
CASSPFDRTSSYEQYF
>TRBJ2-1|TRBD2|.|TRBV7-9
TGTGCCAGCAGTCCAATCACCGGGACTAGCGGGAGGGCGGGTGAGCAGTTCTTC
CASSPITGTSGRAGEQFF
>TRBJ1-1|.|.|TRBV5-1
TGCGCCAGCAGCTTGGCCTTTCCAGGCGCATCCACTGAAGCTTTCTTT
CASSLAFPGASTEAFF
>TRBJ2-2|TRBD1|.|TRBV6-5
TGTGCCAGCTCTAGGACAGGGGTGTTAACCGGGGAGCTGTTTTTT
CASSRTGVLTGELFF
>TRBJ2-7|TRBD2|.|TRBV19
TGTGCCAGTAGTCTCTCCGGGGGGTCCTACGAGCAGTACTTC
CASSLSGGSYEQYF
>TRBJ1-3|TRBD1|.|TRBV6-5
TGTGCCAGCAGGGACAGGGTTTCTGGAAACACCATATATTTT
CASRDRVSGNTIYF